The 15 T cell receptor beta chains reported below all come from one sample, sequenced in a study of shared clonotypes between healthy human individuals. Here immunoSEQ multiplex PCR was the method, and the copy in TCRdb shows in-frame clones only, minus some. This sample has 550,000 to 850,000 clones, with over 60% found just once. The sequenced sample consisted of memory CD4+ T cells sorted from blood. Indicated subset: CD45RA-negative fraction. The receptor set was obtained from a woman in her thirties in good health.

This chain links TRBV19 with TRBJ1-1; the match to TRBD1 covers 11 bases. Losses at the gene ends were 4 bases for V and 2 bases for J; bases not matched to a gene: 3. Germline V lookup: CDR1 LNHDA, CDR2 SQIVND (reference sequence). The CDR3 runs to 15 residues. The CDR3 protein is CASSTRTGGNTEAFF. Here the CDR3 DNA reads TGTGCCAGTAGTACCCGGACAGGGGGCAACACTGAAGCTTTCTTT.

V and J are TRBV4-2 and TRBJ2-5, with 8 positions matching TRBD2. Trimming took 0 bases from V and 5 from J; bases not matched to a gene: 5. This CDR3 has 15 amino acids. The germline V gene has CDR1 LGHNA and CDR2 YNFKEQ. The CDR3 spells CASSQDRGGQETQYF. For the CDR3, the DNA is TGTGCCAGCAGCCAAGATCGGGGGGGTCAGGAGACCCAGTACTTC.

Only a few counts were recorded for this clone. V and J are TRBV25-1 and TRBJ2-7, with 8 bases aligning to TRBD2. Germline-derived CDR1 and CDR2 are MGHDK and SYGVNS. V lost 3 bases to trimming and J lost 5 bases; unmatched junction nucleotides: 9. This CDR3 has 15 residues. This CDR3 reads CASSDPSGSVHEQYF. CDR3 sequence (DNA): TGTGCCAGCAGTGATCCCAGCGGGAGCGTCCACGAGCAGTACTTC.

J is TRBJ1-2 and V is TRBV28, with D unresolved. With 3 bases removed from V and 5 bases from J, the gap between germline ends came to 10 bases. Germline CDR1 is MDHEN and CDR2 is SYDVKM. The CDR3 runs 13 residues. Written as DNA, the CDR3 is TGTGCCAGCAGTTTTCCCCTAAAGTATGGCTACACCTTC. This translates into CASSFPLKYGYTF.

A note on this clone: At one end, the junction sequence differs from germline, possibly due to a read error. The chain joins TRBV7-9 to TRBJ2-7; 7 bases line up with TRBD2. The CDR3 consists of 14 residues. Germline V lookup: CDR1 SEHNR, CDR2 FQNEAQ (reference sequence). The CDR3 sequence: CASSLAESSYEQYF. The CDR3 DNA follows: TGTGCCAGCAGCCTAGCGGAATCGTCCTACGAGCAGTACTTC.

The chain uses TRBV27 and TRBJ1-5; perhaps TRBD1 as D (5 bases). V lost 2 bases and J lost 2, with 13 bases in between. The CDR3 contains 16 residues. Germline V gene sequence: CDR1 MNHEY, CDR2 SMNVEV (reference sequence). CDR3 protein: CASSLGAGRGNQPQHF. The CDR3 nucleotides read TGTGCCAGCAGTTTAGGGGCAGGGAGAGGCAATCAGCCCCAGCATTTT.

This chain's CDR3 is CASSQEVAASLGGETQYF. In DNA form, the CDR3 reads TGTGCCAGCAGCCAAGAGGTTGCAGCCAGCTTGGGGGGGGAGACCCAGTACTTC. This chain joins TRBV4-2 and TRBJ2-5; 7 bases agree with TRBD2. Trimming removed 0 bases from V and 5 bases from J; junction bases left unmatched: 15. Germline CDR1 is LGHNA and CDR2 is YNFKEQ. The CDR3 consists of 18 residues.

The chain joins TRBV7-9 to TRBJ2-2; 7 bases are shared with TRBD1. Trimming cost V 4 bases and J 1 base; bases outside gene matches: 6. The germline V gene encodes CDR1 SEHNR and CDR2 FQNEAQ (reference sequence). This CDR3 region has 16 residues. The CDR3: CASSSQTGKNTGELFF. The CDR3 nucleotides read TGTGCCAGCAGCTCCCAGACAGGGAAGAACACCGGGGAGCTGTTTTTT.

A remark on this clone: The sample carries other DNA sequences with the same CDR3. The genes are TRBV20-1 and TRBJ1-4; D call uncertain. Between the trimmed V and J ends, which lost 5 bases and 8 bases, there was a span of 9 bases. CDR1 is DFQATT and CDR2 is SNEGSKA in the germline V gene (reference sequence). This CDR3 has 11 amino acids. The CDR3 sequence: CSARVGEKLFF. The CDR3 bases are TGCAGTGCTCGGGTGGGCGAAAAACTGTTTTTT.

In this sample, this clone turned up once. The gene calls are TRBV18 and TRBJ1-2; 9 positions agree with TRBD1. The CDR3 covers 16 residues. In germline, CDR1 is KGHSH, CDR2 LQKENI. The trim removed 0 bases at V and 4 bases at J, leaving 6 bases unmatched. For the CDR3, the DNA is TGTGCCAGCTCACCACCGGCGACAGGGGGATCCTATGGCTACACCTTC. Amino acids: CASSPPATGGSYGYTF.

The chain joins TRBV2 to TRBJ1-1, with 7 positions matching TRBD1. After removal of 5 bases from V and 2 bases from J, the junction contained 5 bases not matched to a gene. Germline V gives CDR1 SNHLY, CDR2 FYNNEI. The length of the CDR3 is 14 residues. The CDR3 sequence is CASSYRDRNTEAFF. In DNA, the CDR3 is TGTGCCAGCAGTTACCGGGACAGAAACACTGAAGCTTTCTTT. The full variable domain, with the rest looked up from reference TRBV2 and TRBJ1-1, is EPEVTQTPSHQVTQMGQEVILRCVPISNHLYFYWYRQILGQKVEFLVSFYNNEISEKSEIFDDQFSVERPDGSNFTLKIRSTKLEDSAMYFCASSYRDRNTEAFFGQGTRLTVV.

The sample holds a few counts of this clone. The rearrangement uses TRBV5-1 and TRBJ1-1; weak D call: TRBD1 (5 bases). The V gene's germline CDR1 is SGHRS and CDR2 YFSETQ. Between the trimmed V and J ends, which lost 4 bases and 0 bases, there was a span of 13 bases. The CDR3 has 15 amino acids. Here the CDR3 DNA reads TGCGCCAGCAGCCCCGGGGACCTTATGAACACTGAAGCTTTCTTT. Amino acid sequence: CASSPGDLMNTEAFF.

The chain joins TRBV30 to TRBJ1-1, with D perhaps TRBD1 (6 bases). V was clipped by 3 bases and J by 4 bases, with 18 bases between them. The CDR3 covers 15 residues. The V gene's germline CDR1 is GTSNPN and CDR2 SVGIG (reference sequence). CDR3 coding DNA: TGTGCCTGGAGAGATAACAGGGATTCGGGCACTGAAGCTTTCTTT. Encoded protein: CAWRDNRDSGTEAFF.

This chain joins TRBV28 and TRBJ2-7; 9 bases are a match to TRBD1. The CDR3 consists of 17 residues. J lost 3 bases, V lost 7 bases, and 16 bases had no gene match. From germline, CDR1 is MDHEN and CDR2 SYDVKM. The CDR3 region is CASKHIVQGAGVYEQYF. Written as DNA, the CDR3 is TGTGCCAGCAAACATATCGTACAGGGGGCAGGGGTCTACGAGCAGTACTTC.

V is TRBV29-1 and J is TRBJ1-4; D remains ambiguous. Per the germline V gene, CDR1 is SQVTM and CDR2 is ANQGSEA. The CDR3 has 13 residues. Trimming removed 5 bases at V and 0 bases at J, with 7 bases between. The CDR3 nucleotides read TGCAGCGTTATCATTGCAACTAATGAAAAACTGTTTTTT. This gives the protein CSVIIATNEKLFF.